A selection of T cell receptor beta chains follows, all from one sample in a study of CD8 T cells in Susac syndrome. TCRdb independently ran MiXCR on the immunoSEQ multiplex PCR reads; one entry per CDR3 protein. The data hold more than 150,000 distinct CDR3 sequences, with about 96% observed a single time. Sample: CD4+ T cells from PBMCs. The receptors were sampled from a human donor with Susac syndrome. The CDR3 runs from the conserved cysteine through the conserved F or W. The order of the fields is J gene, D gene, V gene, clone size, CDR3 protein, CDR3 DNA. The D gene is left open where the match is weak. A clone size is listed for some rows: how often the clone was seen (once, few, many), or a class if it is expanded.

j_gene: TRBJ2-5
d_gene: -
v_gene: TRBV4-3
abundance: -
CDR3aa: CASSHSARDKETQYF
CDR3nt: TGCGCCAGCAGCCATTCAGCTCGGGACAAAGAGACCCAGTACTTC

j_gene: TRBJ1-2
d_gene: -
v_gene: TRBV9
abundance: -
CDR3aa: CASSEGSTAPYGDGYTF
CDR3nt: TGTGCCAGCAGCGAGGGATCGACAGCACCCTACGGGGATGGCTACACCTTC

j_gene: TRBJ2-6
d_gene: -
v_gene: TRBV19
abundance: -
CDR3aa: CASSFRSVAPGANVLTF
CDR3nt: TGTGCCAGTAGTTTCCGGTCGGTGGCTCCGGGGGCCAACGTCCTGACTTTC

j_gene: TRBJ2-2
d_gene: -
v_gene: TRBV30
abundance: -
CDR3aa: CAWSPKTGAPGSCFF
CDR3nt: -

j_gene: TRBJ2-3
d_gene: -
v_gene: TRBV12-3/TRBV12-4
abundance: -
CDR3aa: CASSFHQGGTDTQYF
CDR3nt: TGTGCCAGCAGTTTCCACCAGGGAGGCACAGATACGCAGTATTTT

j_gene: TRBJ2-7
d_gene: -
v_gene: TRBV30
abundance: -
CDR3aa: CAWSVLLASYEQYF
CDR3nt: TGTGCCTGGAGTGTCCTACTAGCATCCTACGAGCAGTACTTC

j_gene: TRBJ2-6
d_gene: -
v_gene: TRBV28
abundance: -
CDR3aa: CASSFGLPSGANVLTF
CDR3nt: TGTGCCAGCAGTTTCGGGCTTCCCTCTGGGGCCAACGTCCTGACTTTC

j_gene: TRBJ2-7
d_gene: TRBD1
v_gene: TRBV15
abundance: -
CDR3aa: CATSTGQHSYEQYF
CDR3nt: TGTGCCACCAGCACGGGACAGCACTCCTACGAGCAGTACTTC

j_gene: TRBJ1-1
d_gene: -
v_gene: TRBV20-1
abundance: few
CDR3aa: CSARAQGNTEAFF
CDR3nt: TGCAGTGCTAGGGCGCAGGGGAACACTGAAGCTTTCTTT

j_gene: TRBJ2-1
d_gene: TRBD2
v_gene: TRBV20-1
abundance: -
CDR3aa: CSARGERGGLYNEQFF
CDR3nt: TGCAGTGCTAGAGGGGAGCGGGGGGGCCTCTACAATGAGCAGTTCTTC

j_gene: TRBJ2-3
d_gene: TRBD2
v_gene: TRBV5-1
abundance: -
CDR3aa: CASTERGRDTQYF
CDR3nt: TGCGCCAGCACGGAGCGGGGGAGAGATACGCAGTATTTT

j_gene: TRBJ1-4
d_gene: -
v_gene: TRBV23-1
abundance: -
CDR3aa: CASSKALNEANEKLFF
CDR3nt: TGCGCCAGCAGTAAGGCCCTTAATGAAGCTAATGAAAAACTGTTTTTT

j_gene: TRBJ2-2
d_gene: TRBD1
v_gene: TRBV25-1
abundance: -
CDR3aa: CASSEGQGAVGELFF
CDR3nt: TGTGCCAGCAGTGAGGGACAGGGGGCAGTCGGGGAGCTGTTTTTT

j_gene: TRBJ2-5
d_gene: -
v_gene: TRBV18
abundance: -
CDR3aa: CASSPFRQEETQYF
CDR3nt: TGTGCCAGCTCACCGTTCAGACAGGAAGAGACCCAGTACTTC

j_gene: TRBJ2-5
d_gene: TRBD2
v_gene: TRBV5-1
abundance: -
CDR3aa: CASSPLAGVETQYF
CDR3nt: TGCGCCAGCAGCCCCCTAGCGGGAGTGGAGACCCAGTACTTC

j_gene: TRBJ1-1
d_gene: -
v_gene: TRBV19
abundance: -
CDR3aa: CAASRANTEAFF
CDR3nt: TGTGCCGCCAGTAGGGCCAACACTGAAGCTTTCTTT

j_gene: TRBJ1-2
d_gene: -
v_gene: TRBV6-5
abundance: -
CDR3aa: CASSYLGDTGGYTF
CDR3nt: TGTGCCAGCAGTTATCTAGGGGACACGGGTGGCTACACCTTC

j_gene: TRBJ2-3
d_gene: TRBD2
v_gene: TRBV7-8
abundance: once
CDR3aa: CASSLRAGGEDTQYF
CDR3nt: TGTGCCAGCAGCCTTAGAGCGGGGGGCGAAGATACGCAGTATTTT

j_gene: TRBJ1-1
d_gene: -
v_gene: TRBV2
abundance: -
CDR3aa: CASSEVTGRGAEAFF
CDR3nt: TGTGCCAGCAGTGAAGTCACAGGGAGAGGAGCTGAAGCTTTCTTT

j_gene: TRBJ2-2
d_gene: -
v_gene: TRBV28
abundance: -
CDR3aa: CASSSAGFTGELFF
CDR3nt: TGTGCCAGCAGTTCGGCGGGTTTCACCGGGGAGCTGTTTTTT

j_gene: TRBJ2-7
d_gene: -
v_gene: TRBV30
abundance: -
CDR3aa: CAWTPGERGEQYF
CDR3nt: TGTGCCTGGACACCCGGGGAAAGGGGCGAGCAGTACTTC

j_gene: TRBJ2-1
d_gene: TRBD2
v_gene: TRBV5-4
abundance: -
CDR3aa: CASSSEHPGGAPYNEQFF
CDR3nt: TGTGCCAGCAGCTCAGAGCATCCGGGGGGGGCCCCCTACAATGAGCAGTTCTTC

j_gene: TRBJ2-2
d_gene: -
v_gene: TRBV24-1
abundance: -
CDR3aa: CATGQPNTGELFF
CDR3nt: TGTGCCACCGGACAACCTAACACCGGGGAGCTGTTTTTT